This T cell receptor beta chain was profiled in a study of blood T cell repertoires in COVID-19. Whole-study context: From T cells, B-cell-depleted T cells, or PBMCs came the material, which was cDNA or gDNA.

Participant age was about 18 to 89 years, and participants resided in roughly 24 US areas. Assignment of participants to cohorts was predicated upon participant-reported clinical history. Sequenced by immunoSEQ multiplex PCR; TCRdb stores in-frame clones only, minus some. The data contain 200,000 or so clones, roughly 90% of them seen just once; the ten biggest clones take up about 2.4%. The germline CDR1 and CDR2 sequences are MNHEY and SVGAGI. V was pared by 0 bases and J by 7 bases, with 10 bases between. The CDR3 is 14 amino acids. The sequencing sample was made of PBMCs or T cells enriched from blood (not recorded which). The chain carries TRBV6-5 and TRBJ2-1, with D uncertain. The sequence was obtained from a woman aged 30 to 39 who had recovered from COVID-19. The CDR3 region is CASSYSLSRNEQFF. In DNA form, the CDR3 reads TGTGCCAGCAGTTACTCACTTAGCAGAAATGAGCAGTTCTTC.